The next 26 T cell receptor beta chains were all read from a single sample in a study of technical replicates of blood from several donors (dated by TCRdb to between 2016 and 2019). Library generation was performed with the immunoSEQ multiplex PCR assay. TCRdb obtained this table from immuneACCESS and retained in-frame rearrangements with V and J assigned. These tables miss some clones; where compared with another copy, unresolved V genes account for less than half of the shortfall, and the remainder is unexplained. Across this sample there are 65,000 to 95,000 clones, with 93% seen only once. The top ten clones comprise 0.2% to 0.3% of the sample. Sample: T cells isolated from PBMCs. The source is a human donor in good health.

V gene TRBV4-1 combines with J gene TRBJ1-2; 7 bases are a match to TRBD1. From germline, CDR1 is MGHRA and CDR2 YSYEKL. This CDR3 spans 17 amino acids. V lost 0 bases and J lost 3; bases outside the gene matches: 10. CDR3 in amino acids: CASSQDPRGKIDYGYTF. The DNA for the CDR3 is TGCGCCAGCAGCCAAGACCCCAGGGGGAAGATTGACTATGGCTACACCTTC.

The chain carries TRBV11-1 and TRBJ2-1, with 8 nucleotides matching TRBD2. The germline V gene has CDR1 SGHAT and CDR2 FQDESV (reference sequence). This CDR3 contains 16 residues. V lost 3 bases, J lost 4 bases, and 8 bases stayed unmatched. The CDR3 nucleotides read TGTGCCAGCAGCTTGGGCCAAAGCGGGAGTTACAATGAGCAGTTCTTC. The encoded protein is CASSLGQSGSYNEQFF.

The V call is TRBV7-3, the J call TRBJ1-1; 7 nucleotides match TRBD1. The junction had 15 bases not matched to a gene; V was cut back by 2 bases and J by 0 bases. Germline V gene data show CDR1 as SGHTA and CDR2 as FQGTGA. The CDR3 consists of 19 residues. This CDR3 reads CASSLRGTDYENMNTEAFF. CDR3 bases: TGTGCCAGCAGCTTACGCGGGACAGATTATGAAAACATGAACACTGAAGCTTTCTTT. Combining the CDR3 with reference TRBV7-3 and TRBJ1-1 gives the whole variable domain GAGVSQTPSNKVTEKGKYVELRCDPISGHTALYWYRQSLGQGPEFLIYFQGTGAADDSGLPNDRFFAVRPEGSVSTLKIQRTERGDSAVYLCASSLRGTDYENMNTEAFFGQGTRLTVV.

The J gene is TRBJ1-2, the V gene TRBV28; D perhaps matches TRBD1 (5 bases). The CDR3 totals 14 residues. CDR1 and CDR2 from the germline V gene are MDHEN and SYDVKM. Trimming cost V 2 bases and J 3 bases, with 10 bases left between them. The CDR3 loop reads CASSLRGIYYGYTF. The DNA of the CDR3 is TGTGCCAGCAGTTTAAGGGGTATCTACTATGGCTACACCTTC.

The chain recombines TRBV7-3 with TRBJ1-2; perhaps TRBD1 as D (5 bases). Deletions cut 5 bases from V and 6 bases from J, with 19 bases between. Germline V gene lookup returns CDR1 SGHTA and CDR2 FQGTGA. The CDR3 covers 15 residues. The CDR3 protein is CASSPSGHASDGYTF. CDR3 nucleotide sequence: TGTGCCAGCAGCCCATCTGGACATGCTTCCGATGGCTACACCTTC. Combining the CDR3 with reference TRBV7-3 and TRBJ1-2 gives the whole variable domain GAGVSQTPSNKVTEKGKYVELRCDPISGHTALYWYRQSLGQGPEFLIYFQGTGAADDSGLPNDRFFAVRPEGSVSTLKIQRTERGDSAVYLCASSPSGHASDGYTFGSGTRLTVV.

The chain recombines TRBV4-1 with TRBJ1-1, with D perhaps matching TRBD1 (6 bases). The V end was cut by 4 bases, the J end by 0 bases, with 21 bases between. The germline CDR1 and CDR2 sequences are MGHRA and YSYEKL. The CDR3 loop spans 18 amino acids. DNA of the CDR3: TGCGCCAGCAGCCGGCCCGAAACAGGGAGGGGGGTGAACACTGAAGCTTTCTTT. It yields the protein CASSRPETGRGVNTEAFF.

This chain connects TRBV30 to TRBJ1-2; 7 bases map to TRBD1. Germline values: CDR1 GTSNPN, CDR2 SVGIG (reference sequence). There are 12 residues in the CDR3. After removal of 2 bases from V and 7 bases from J, the junction contained 4 bases not matched to a gene. The CDR3 loop is CAWSRDRVGYTF. Here the CDR3 DNA reads TGTGCCTGGAGTCGAGACAGGGTTGGCTACACCTTC.

The gene calls are TRBV4-1 and TRBJ2-3, with 8 bases aligning to TRBD1. This CDR3 is 14 amino acids long. J gave up 4 bases and V 1 base, and 1 base lay outside the gene matches. Germline lookup yields CDR1 MGHRA and CDR2 YSYEKL. The CDR3 DNA sequence: TGCGCCAGCAGCCAAGGGACAGGGTCAGATACGCAGTATTTT. This sequence encodes CASSQGTGSDTQYF.

The genes are TRBV7-6 and TRBJ2-1; 9 bases match TRBD2. V was clipped by 5 bases and J by 5 bases; unmatched bases: 13. CDR1 is SGHVS and CDR2 is FNYEAQ in the germline V gene. The CDR3 runs 17 residues. CDR3 residues: CASSLWGAGGPNNEQFF. Written as DNA, the CDR3 is TGTGCCAGCAGCCTGTGGGGGGCGGGAGGGCCAAACAATGAGCAGTTCTTC.

The V call is TRBV27, the J call TRBJ2-7, with a tentative D call TRBD2 (5 bases). This CDR3 comprises 13 residues. Trimming took 5 bases from V and 1 from J, leaving 9 bases between them. Per germline, CDR1 MNHEY and CDR2 SMNVEV (reference sequence). The DNA for the CDR3 is TGTGCCAGCAGTCAAGAGGGTTCCTACGAGCAGTACTTC. Translating it yields CASSQEGSYEQYF.

The chain has TRBV28 and TRBJ2-7, with a possible D match to TRBD1 (6 bases). The CDR3 runs to 15 residues. Germline CDR1 is MDHEN and CDR2 is SYDVKM. Trimming stripped 2 bases from V and 4 bases from J, with 15 bases between. CDR3 coding DNA: TGTGCCAGCAGTTTAGGTACAGGGTGGATGTACGAGCAGTACTTC. This translates into CASSLGTGWMYEQYF.

J is TRBJ2-7 and V is TRBV6-5; 8 nucleotides align to TRBD1. V was clipped by 2 bases and J by 2 bases; unmatched bases: 8. Per the germline V gene, CDR1 is MNHEY and CDR2 is SVGAGI. The CDR3 loop spans 16 amino acids. Here the CDR3 DNA reads TGTGCCAGCAGTTACCCCTGGACAGGGAACCCCTACGAGCAGTACTTC. This codes for CASSYPWTGNPYEQYF.

The rearrangement joins TRBV29-1 to TRBJ1-3; D perhaps matches TRBD1 (5 bases). The CDR3 sequence is 13 residues long. Germline V CDR1 and CDR2: SQVTM, ANQGSEA. The V end was cut by 0 bases, the J end by 2 bases, with 5 bases between. The CDR3 nucleotides are TGCAGCGTTGAAGACAGGGCTGGAAACACCATATATTTT. Amino acid sequence: CSVEDRAGNTIYF.

This chain connects TRBV19 to TRBJ1-1; TRBD1 aligns across 8 bases. Germline loops: CDR1 LNHDA, CDR2 SQIVND (reference sequence). V trimming: 2 bases; J trimming: 5 bases; junction bases outside the gene matches: 10. The CDR3 length is 16 residues. The CDR3 bases are TGTGCCAGTAGTATACCCTGGACAGGGTCAGTGACTGAAGCTTTCTTT. Translated, it gives CASSIPWTGSVTEAFF.

The V call is TRBV19, the J call TRBJ2-7; 10 positions agree with TRBD2. The CDR3 length is 14 residues. Trimming at V came to 6 bases and at J to 7 bases, leaving 9 bases not matched to a gene. Germline CDR1 and CDR2: LNHDA and SQIVND (reference sequence). CDR3 sequence: CASSLLAGDKEQYF. DNA for the CDR3: TGTGCCAGTAGCCTCCTAGCGGGGGATAAAGAGCAGTACTTC.

The chain employs TRBV10-3 and TRBJ2-7; 9 bases align to TRBD1. Germline lookup yields CDR1 ENHRY and CDR2 SYGVKD. CDR3 length: 17 residues. The V segment lost 10 bases and the J segment 1 base; nucleotides outside the gene matches: 17. The CDR3 nucleotides are TGTGCCACCAGAACCGGGACAGGGTATCAGGGATCCTACGAGCAGTACTTC. It encodes CATRTGTGYQGSYEQYF.

This chain links TRBV6-1 with TRBJ2-1; 9 bases agree with TRBD2. V shed 10 bases and J 6 bases; nucleotides not matched to a gene: 7. CDR1 is MNHNS and CDR2 is SASEGT in the germline V gene. There are 13 residues in the CDR3. CDR3 sequence (DNA): TGTGCCACCATGGGGACTAGCCCCAATGAGCAGTTCTTC. It encodes CATMGTSPNEQFF.

The chain combines TRBV7-3 with TRBJ2-7, with D perhaps TRBD2 (6 bases). Trimming took off 5 bases at V and 5 bases at J, with 19 bases between the two ends. The CDR3 is made up of 15 amino acids. Germline CDR1 is SGHTA and CDR2 is FQGTGA. The CDR3 DNA reads as TGTGCCAGCAGCCCTTTAGGAGGGGCCTATCACGAGCAGTACTTC. It specifies CASSPLGGAYHEQYF. The variable domain in full, with the rest retrieved from reference TRBV7-3 and TRBJ2-7, is GAGVSQTPSNKVTEKGKYVELRCDPISGHTALYWYRQSLGQGPEFLIYFQGTGAADDSGLPNDRFFAVRPEGSVSTLKIQRTERGDSAVYLCASSPLGGAYHEQYFGPGTRLTVT.

The J gene is TRBJ1-6, the V gene TRBV11-3; 7 bases are shared with TRBD1. The CDR3 loop spans 14 amino acids. Germline assignment: CDR1 SGHNT and CDR2 YENEEA. J was trimmed by 8 bases and V by 5 bases; bases with no gene match: 6. CDR3 DNA: TGTGCCAGCAGCGCCCGGGACAGCGATTCACCCCTCCACTTT. Protein product: CASSARDSDSPLHF.

This clone came up once. V gene TRBV27 combines with J gene TRBJ1-2; D is perhaps TRBD1 (6 bases). V dropped 5 bases and J dropped 7 bases, with 11 bases sitting between them. In germline, CDR1 is MNHEY, CDR2 SMNVEV (reference sequence). The CDR3 runs 12 residues. This chain's CDR3 is CASSPTGFGYTF. The CDR3 nucleotides are TGTGCCAGCAGTCCAACAGGGTTTGGCTACACCTTC.

V and J are TRBV29-1 and TRBJ2-4; D might be TRBD1 (6 bases). This CDR3 contains 13 residues. Trimming pared 1 base from V and 8 bases from J, leaving 12 bases between. CDR1 SQVTM and CDR2 ANQGSEA come from the germline V gene. The CDR3 region is CSVEGTEGDIQYF. The CDR3, as DNA: TGCAGCGTTGAAGGTACAGAGGGGGACATTCAGTACTTC.

This clone appeared once. The chain joins TRBV2 to TRBJ2-7; D possibly corresponds to TRBD2 (5 bases). The germline V and J ends were trimmed by 2 bases and 6 bases, with 8 bases remaining between them. CDR1 SNHLY and CDR2 FYNNEI come from the germline V gene. The CDR3 extends over 12 amino acids. The CDR3 nucleotides read TGTGCCAGCAGTGAAACTGGGAGCGAGCAGTACTTC. Translating it yields CASSETGSEQYF.

The genes are TRBV9 and TRBJ2-3; 11 positions agree with TRBD2. J lost 4 bases, V lost 1 base, and 8 bases had no gene match. CDR1 and CDR2 (germline): SGDLS, YYNGEE. The CDR3 length is 17 residues. The CDR3 nucleotides read TGTGCCAGCAGCGTAAGTAGCGGGGGGGCGCACCCAGATACGCAGTATTTT. This encodes CASSVSSGGAHPDTQYF.

This clone was counted a single time. The gene calls are TRBV4-1 and TRBJ1-1; maybe TRBD1 (6 bases). Germline CDR1 is MGHRA and CDR2 is YSYEKL. The CDR3 has 17 residues. Trimming removed 4 bases from V and 3 bases from J, with 21 bases in between. The CDR3 nucleotides are TGCGCCAGCAGCCTCAAGCCCATACAGGGATATGACACTGAAGCTTTCTTT. Its translation is CASSLKPIQGYDTEAFF.

The rearrangement uses TRBV5-1 and TRBJ2-3; TRBD2 matches 8 bases. Looked up from germline, CDR1 is SGHRS and CDR2 is YFSETQ. Unmatched junction bases numbered 5, after V lost 0 bases and J lost 2 bases. The CDR3 runs to 16 residues. This chain's CDR3 is CASSLEKRGHTDTQYF. The CDR3 DNA reads as TGCGCCAGCAGCTTGGAGAAGCGGGGGCACACAGATACGCAGTATTTT.

The rearrangement uses TRBV4-1 and TRBJ2-7; 9 bases are shared with TRBD1. CDR3 length: 15 amino acids. CDR1 and CDR2 (germline): MGHRA, YSYEKL. J gave up 5 bases and V 8 bases, and 13 bases lay outside the gene matches. The CDR3 reads CASGPPGTGRHEQYF. The CDR3 region has the DNA TGCGCCAGCGGGCCCCCCGGGACAGGGCGACACGAGCAGTACTTC.